This record looks at one T cell receptor (beta chain) sequence and its context. This sample was taken from a study of shared T cell receptors in the human thymus. In germline, CDR1 is SGHTA, CDR2 FQGNSA. Germline trimming cut 3 bases from V and 6 bases from J; bases unmatched to any gene: 8. The CDR3 extends over 16 amino acids. The table came from immunoSEQ multiplex PCR; TCRdb's copy has only in-frame clones and leaves some out. The table has about 540,000 clones, around 78% seen once. These data are also associated with another study on human thymus T cells. That source reports: The thymus tissue came from resections taken during corrective heart surgery. Biased V and J segment usage appeared in thymus and peripheral blood. Reports from related research described highly overlapping thymic repertoires among unrelated individuals.

The receptor was derived from a boy younger than two with a congenital heart defect. The V call is TRBV7-2, the J call TRBJ2-5, with TRBD2 identical over 12 bases. Sequenced material: thymocytes. Here the CDR3 reads CASSLTSGSLKKTQYF. CDR3 DNA sequence: TGTGCCAGCAGCTTGACTAGCGGGAGTCTAAAGAAGACCCAGTACTTC.